The source of this T cell receptor (beta chain) is a study of monozygotic twins with inflammatory bowel disease. Whole-study results and caveats: Heterogeneous immunosuppressive treatment regimens may have introduced variability into patient repertoires.

From the 5' RACE reads, TCRdb lists one entry per CDR3 protein and no DNA. The ten top clones account for about 2.4%, within a sample of nearly 450,000 distinct CDR3 sequences. A remark on this clonotype: Its target is not known.

The length of the CDR3 is 14 residues. The receptor was derived from a human donor with ulcerative colitis or Crohn's disease, or a healthy co-twin of an affected twin (not recorded which). The sample consisted of blood. The gene calls are TRBV12-3 or TRBV12-4 and TRBJ2-5; TCRdb calls TRBD1, which cannot be checked without DNA. The chain's CDR3 is CASSVTPWRETQYF.